This T cell receptor beta chain was sequenced during a study of blood T cell repertoires in COVID-19. Study details: PBMCs, B-cell-depleted T cells, or T cells provided the cDNA or gDNA that made up the material.

Clones were read by immunoSEQ multiplex PCR, and TCRdb kept only the in-frame ones, dropping some. The data contain a few hundred thousand clones, 70% to 90% of them singletons. From germline, CDR1 is MNHEY and CDR2 SVGAGI. V dropped 4 bases and J dropped 1 base, with 10 bases sitting between them. The CDR3 has 14 amino acids. The chain combines TRBV6-5 with TRBJ1-1, with D tentatively TRBD1 (5 bases). This sequence originates from a woman aged 50 to 65 with active or convalescent COVID-19. Sequencing was performed on peripheral blood. The CDR3 sequence: CASSSNRRNTEAFF. The CDR3 bases are TGTGCCAGCAGTTCCAACAGGAGGAACACTGAAGCTTTCTTT.